The T cell receptor (beta chain) described here comes from a study of blood T cell repertoires in COVID-19 (dated by TCRdb to the early 2020s). With regard to the full study: Samples covering the acute and convalescent phases of COVID-19 were provided by collaborators in the United States, Italy and Spain. The prospective study material was composed of cDNA or gDNA derived from T cells, B-cell-depleted T cells, or PBMCs. The dataset comprised deeply sampled blood TCRbeta repertoires from subjects exposed to, actively infected with, or recovered from COVID-19. The repertoires were released in a freely available public database meant as a resource for research on the immune response to SARS-CoV-2. Samples were obtained from the ongoing ImmuneRACE study (first 160 participants) and from 1,254 subjects provided by 6 global collaborators. A de-identified subject ID, COVID-19 status, age in years and sex were almost always included in the sample metadata. Where available, HLA class I and class II types were taken from metadata supplied by the sample provider and were not determined by assay-based typing. General findings and caveats noted by the study authors: The amount of clinical and demographic metadata varied by source and participant and was provided uncurated.

Sequences MNHEY (CDR1) and SMNVEV (CDR2) are obtained from the germline V gene (reference sequence). From the cysteine through the phenylalanine, the CDR3 covers 17 amino acids. The CDR3 DNA has 51 bases and is translated from base 1. V is pruned by 6 bases and J by 0 bases, leaving 11 bases of the junction without a gene match. About this clone: Its antigen target is currently unknown. One base away there is no much larger clone; base qualities are not given.

The immunoSEQ Assay, a bias-controlled multiplex PCR, was used to amplify TCRbeta CDR3 regions from genomic DNA. Per the authors' processing: The number of nucleated cells in each sample was estimated from the amplification of reference gene primers within the assay. To quantify the absolute abundance of each unique TCRbeta CDR3 rearrangement, sequence reads were collapsed and filtered. For each sample, productive Simpson clonality was calculated as the square root of Simpson's diversity index over productive rearrangements. TCRdb provides this immuneACCESS table in a form limited to in-frame rearrangements. Some clones are lacking; in checked studies, under half of them reflect an unresolved V gene, and why the rest are absent is not known. From that table come the V and J calls and clone size; the DNA was used to work out D and trimming. The sample includes about 110,000 clones, with about 88% observed a single time. The ten top clones hold 2.4% of the sample.

Each collaborating institution followed its own protocols to collect whole blood in K2EDTA tubes. For TCRbeta analysis, collaborator samples were shipped as frozen whole blood, as isolated PBMCs, or as DNA extracted from either sample type. The origin of this receptor is a human donor in a cohort sampled during active COVID-19. The chain links TRBV27 with TRBJ2-3; 8 central nucleotides agree with TRBD1. The sequencing input was peripheral blood. The DNA sequence is given as TGTGCCAGCAGCCCAACCTTGGGGACAGGAAGCACAGATACGCAGTATTTT. The encoded protein is CASSPTLGTGSTDTQYF.